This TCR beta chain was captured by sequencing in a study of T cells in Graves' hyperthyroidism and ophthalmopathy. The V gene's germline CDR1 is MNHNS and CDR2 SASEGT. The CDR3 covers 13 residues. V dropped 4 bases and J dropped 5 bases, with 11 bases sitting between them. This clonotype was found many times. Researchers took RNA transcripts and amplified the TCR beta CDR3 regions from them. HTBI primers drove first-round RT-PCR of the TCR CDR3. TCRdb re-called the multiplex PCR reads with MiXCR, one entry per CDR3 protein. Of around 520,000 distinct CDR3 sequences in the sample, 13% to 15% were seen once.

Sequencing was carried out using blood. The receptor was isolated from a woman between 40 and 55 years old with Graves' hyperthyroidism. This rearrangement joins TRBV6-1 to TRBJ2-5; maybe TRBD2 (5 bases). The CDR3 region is CASSARVGETQYF. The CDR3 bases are TGTGCCAGCAGTGCGAGGGTAGGCGAGACCCAGTACTTC.